This TCR beta chain was identified during a study of T cell responses to AZD1222 COVID-19 vaccine listed by TCRdb under 2021. In the study overall: AZD1222 recipients given second doses at about 4 weeks or at about 12 weeks were pooled, since spike-specific TCR depth and breadth were not found to differ between the two schedules. Trial participants were enrolled into age subgroups of 18-55, 56-69 and 70-plus years, which contained around 150, 29 and 61 TCR-sequenced participants, respectively. A total of under 250 trial participants underwent TCR sequencing, of whom 207 had received two doses of AZD1222 and some 26 had received two doses of the MenACWY control vaccine.

Reading the germline V gene gives CDR1 SGHAT and CDR2 FQNNGV. The CDR3 starts with the cysteine, ends with the phenylalanine, and has 15 residues. Only CDR3 DNA remains: 45 bases, in frame from the first base. The trim is 0 bases for V and 2 bases for J, with a gap of 10 bases between the germline ends. The time point label for this specimen denotes: baseline before first vaccination. Vaccinee samples came from UK trials COV001 and COV002, including a single-blind randomized controlled phase 2/3 trial of AZD1222 (ChAdOx1 nCoV-19) in healthy adults. Trial participant PBMC samples were collected at day 0 and day 28 after the second dose for TCRbeta chain sequencing. The CDR3 regions of human TCRbeta chains were subjected to immunosequencing. Concerning the study's data processing: TCRs in the repertoires were matched against a reference library of SARS-CoV-2-specific TCRs that had been generated with the MIRA antigen-specificity platform. Breadth meant the fraction of unique TCRs that were SARS-CoV-2-associated, whereas depth meant the fraction of total T cells that were SARS-CoV-2-associated. Using the MIRA data, every spike-specific TCR was mapped to the spike region that the TCR reacted to and assigned to either a CD4 or a CD8 class. Log10-transformed breadth and depth values were compared by one-way ANOVA with Sidak's multiple comparisons tests. TCRdb obtained this table from immuneACCESS and retained in-frame rearrangements with V and J assigned. These tables miss some clones; where compared with another copy, unresolved V genes account for less than half of the shortfall, and the remainder is unexplained. V, J and clone size reflect that table, while D and trimming were determined from the DNA. For this sample there are about 130,000 clones; approximately 93% appear just once. The biggest ten clones account for under 3.5% of the sample.

General study outcomes and caveats: Spike-specific TCR breadth and depth rose significantly after two AZD1222 doses compared with day 0 and with MenACWY recipients. Participants were mostly white British and included more females than males, and it was suggested by the authors that clonal diversity may have been underestimated. In the small 56-69-year group, the increase in depth fell short of significance, most likely because of low power. Conclusions about previously exposed vaccinees are limited because only six or seven AZD1222 recipients were SARS-CoV-2 seropositive at baseline. The vaccine-associated CD4 TCRs covered the entire spike protein, and the dominant responses fell in regions 160-218 and 743-854. Epitopes outside the regions mutated in the B.1.351 and B.1.1.7 variants were reportedly recognized by nearly half of the unique spike-specific TCRs. Because no samples from the day 14 peak response were available, repertoires could be characterized only after the peak T cell response.

Comments on this clone: The antigen it recognizes is unknown. No much larger clone is present one base from it, and per-base qualities are unavailable.

Here the chain combines TRBV11-2 and TRBJ2-5; confidence is insufficient to name the D gene. Sequenced material: peripheral blood, taken on day 0 of AZD1222 vaccination. This sequence originates from an adult in good health. In nucleotides, the sequence is TGTGCCAGCAGCTTAGAAATGGGCCAGCAAGAGACCCAGTACTTC. Its protein is CASSLEMGQQETQYF.